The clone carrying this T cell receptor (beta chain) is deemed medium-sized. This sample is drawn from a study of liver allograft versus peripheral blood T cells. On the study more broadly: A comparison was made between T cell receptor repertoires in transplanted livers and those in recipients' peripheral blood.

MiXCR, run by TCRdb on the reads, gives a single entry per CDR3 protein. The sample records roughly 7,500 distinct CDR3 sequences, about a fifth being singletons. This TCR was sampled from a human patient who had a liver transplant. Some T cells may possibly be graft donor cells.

The CDR3 is CASSPGQGEWETQYF. For the CDR3, the DNA is TGTGCCAGCAGTCCGGGACAGGGCGAGTGGGAGACCCAGTACTTC. The chain couples TRBV6-2 or TRBV6-3 to TRBJ2-5; TRBD1 matches 9 bases. The J segment lost 5 bases and the V segment lost 5 bases, leaving 9 bases of the junction unmatched. Germline V gene data show CDR1 as MNHEY and CDR2 as SVGEGT. This CDR3 region has 15 residues.